This T cell receptor (beta chain) was sequenced for a study of T cell responses to AZD1222 COVID-19 vaccine. Study results and limitations: Clonal diversity was possibly underestimated, and white British individuals and females predominated among donors.

Points on this clone: Its target is not known.

Trimming removed 1 base at V and 6 bases at J, with 3 bases between. Germline V gene lookup returns CDR1 MGHDK and CDR2 SYGVNS. The CDR3 has 12 amino acids. The table came from immunoSEQ multiplex PCR; TCRdb's copy has only in-frame clones and leaves some out. The sample shows 95,000 to 100,000 clones, about nine tenths of them seen only once. This rearrangement joins TRBV25-1 to TRBJ1-4; no definite D call. The receptor comes from an adult who received the AZD1222 COVID-19 vaccine. Sample: peripheral blood, taken 28 days after the second AZD1222 dose. In nucleotides, the CDR3 is TGTGCCAGCAGTGAATTTGATGAAAAACTGTTTTTT. It specifies CASSEFDEKLFF.